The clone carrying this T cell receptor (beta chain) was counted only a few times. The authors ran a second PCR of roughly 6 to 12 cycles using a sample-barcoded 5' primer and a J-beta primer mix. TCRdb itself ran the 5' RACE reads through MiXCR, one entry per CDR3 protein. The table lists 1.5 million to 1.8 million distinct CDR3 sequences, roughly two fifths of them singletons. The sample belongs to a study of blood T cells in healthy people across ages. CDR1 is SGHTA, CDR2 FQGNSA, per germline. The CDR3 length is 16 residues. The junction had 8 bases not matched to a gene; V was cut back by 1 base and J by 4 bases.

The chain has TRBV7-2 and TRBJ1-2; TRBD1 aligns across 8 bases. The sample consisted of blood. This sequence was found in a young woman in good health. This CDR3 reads CASSLGRVGQGYGYTF. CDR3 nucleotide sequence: TGTGCCAGCAGCTTAGGTCGGGTTGGACAGGGCTATGGCTACACCTTC.